Below, 14 T cell receptor beta chains from the same sample are listed, as sequenced in a study of blood T cell repertoires in COVID-19. The data were produced by immunoSEQ multiplex PCR, yet TCRdb's version contains in-frame clones alone and is incomplete. The data contain about 220,000 clones, 80% to 90% of them seen just once; the ten biggest clones take up just under 20%. Sequencing input: peripheral blood. Every receptor here comes from a man between 25 and 39 years old with active or convalescent COVID-19.

V is TRBV7-6 and J is TRBJ1-5, with 8 bases fitting TRBD1. The CDR3 is 16 residues long. Germline CDR1 and CDR2: SGHVS and FNYEAQ. The V segment lost 1 base and the J segment 7 bases; nucleotides outside the gene matches: 9. This CDR3 reads CASSLGQGAIGQPQHF. In DNA, the CDR3 is TGTGCCAGCAGCTTAGGCCAGGGGGCGATCGGACAGCCCCAGCATTTT.

In its sample, this clone was seen once. This chain uses TRBV6-5 with TRBJ1-1, with unresolved D. The germline V and J ends were trimmed by 3 bases and 4 bases, with 12 bases remaining between them. The CDR3 sequence is 14 residues long. Germline V gene lookup returns CDR1 MNHEY and CDR2 SVGAGI. The CDR3 sequence: CASSYGRHFTEAFF. The DNA for the CDR3 is TGTGCCAGCAGTTATGGCAGGCATTTCACTGAAGCTTTCTTT.

The chain couples TRBV7-2 to TRBJ1-1; 10 bases agree with TRBD1. There are 16 residues in the CDR3. The germline CDR1 and CDR2 sequences are SGHTA and FQGNSA. V lost 5 bases to trimming and J lost 3 bases; unmatched junction nucleotides: 9. CDR3 coding DNA: TGTGCCAGCAGCAGCCGACAGGGGGCTCCCTACACTGAAGCTTTCTTT. It codes for CASSSRQGAPYTEAFF.

The genes are TRBV3-1 (or the pseudogene TRBV3-2) and TRBJ2-7; TRBD1 is a possible D gene (5 bases). Trimming removed 2 bases from V and 2 bases from J, with 16 bases in between. The CDR3 runs 16 residues. Per germline, CDR1 LGHDT and CDR2 YNNKEL (reference sequence). The CDR3 loop reads CASSQLIRTTAYEQYF. CDR3 DNA sequence: TGTGCCAGCAGCCAACTTATTCGGACAACAGCCTACGAGCAGTACTTC.

The chain has TRBV7-8 and TRBJ2-7; D remains ambiguous. CDR1 and CDR2 from the germline V gene are SGHVS and FQNEAQ. Trimming left V 4 bases short and J 3 bases short, with 10 bases between. The CDR3 consists of 13 residues. The CDR3: CASSSLTNYEQYF. CDR3 DNA: TGTGCCAGCAGCTCCCTCACTAACTACGAGCAGTACTTC.

This chain connects TRBV5-4 to TRBJ2-5; TRBD2 agrees at 7 bases. J was trimmed by 1 base and V by 4 bases; bases with no gene match: 7. The germline V gene has CDR1 SGHNT and CDR2 YYREEE (reference sequence). The length of the CDR3 is 15 residues. The CDR3 here is CASSPGGTTQETQYF. CDR3 nucleotides: TGTGCCAGCAGCCCGGGTGGGACTACCCAAGAGACCCAGTACTTC.

This sequence joins TRBV5-1 and TRBJ1-4; 9 nucleotides align to TRBD1. The CDR3 sequence is 15 residues long. Germline values: CDR1 SGHRS, CDR2 YFSETQ. J was trimmed by 5 bases and V by 4 bases; bases with no gene match: 6. CDR3 bases: TGCGCCAGCAGCACGGGACAGGGCAGCAATGAAAAACTGTTTTTT. Its protein is CASSTGQGSNEKLFF.

The chain uses TRBV4-1 and TRBJ2-7; 8 bases agree with TRBD2. This CDR3 has 15 residues. Germline CDR1 MGHRA, CDR2 YSYEKL. V was pared by 4 bases and J by 1 base, with 6 bases of the junction left unmatched. CDR3 DNA: TGCGCCAGCAGCCTCACGACTAGCGCTTCCTACGAGCAGTACTTC. It specifies CASSLTTSASYEQYF.

As regards this clone: Additional DNA sequences in this sample encode the identical CDR3. The V call is TRBV18, the J call TRBJ2-1, with a tentative D call TRBD2 (5 bases). The germline V gene has CDR1 KGHSH and CDR2 LQKENI. The CDR3 is 14 amino acids. Trimming removed 3 bases from V and 6 bases from J, with 12 bases in between. The CDR3 is CASSPREGSNEQFF. The CDR3 nucleotides read TGTGCCAGCTCACCCCGAGAAGGGAGCAATGAGCAGTTCTTC.

This clone has just one count. V usage is TRBV24-1 and J usage is TRBJ1-2; TRBD1 matches at 7 bases. V gave up 10 bases and J gave up 2 bases; unmatched junction bases: 6. CDR1 is KGHDR, CDR2 SFDVKD, per germline. The CDR3 extends over 13 amino acids. The CDR3 here is CATGDSANYGYTF. DNA of the CDR3: TGTGCCACAGGGGACAGCGCAAACTATGGCTACACCTTC.

The V and J genes are TRBV6-1 and TRBJ1-1, with 8 nucleotides matching TRBD1. The trim removed 6 bases at V and 1 base at J, leaving 22 bases unmatched. The CDR3 totals 20 residues. Germline V gene lookup returns CDR1 MNHNS and CDR2 SASEGT. CDR3 in amino acids: CASRERFWVTGAFGNTEAFF. Here the CDR3 DNA reads TGTGCCAGCAGAGAAAGGTTTTGGGTGACAGGGGCTTTTGGGAACACTGAAGCTTTCTTT.

The chain uses TRBV5-1 and TRBJ1-2; 7 nucleotides agree with TRBD1. V was clipped by 4 bases and J by 3 bases; unmatched bases: 9. Germline CDR1 is SGHRS and CDR2 is YFSETQ. CDR3 length equals 15 residues. This CDR3 is CASSPWTGTDYGYTF. CDR3 DNA: TGCGCCAGCAGCCCCTGGACAGGAACGGACTATGGCTACACCTTC.

The chain joins TRBV7-2 to TRBJ2-5; 10 nucleotides align to TRBD1. J was trimmed by 3 bases and V by 1 base; bases with no gene match: 8. CDR1 and CDR2 (germline): SGHTA, FQGNSA. This CDR3 comprises 17 residues. The CDR3 coding sequence is TGTGCCAGCAGCTTAGGCCTGACAGGGGGCCATAAAGAGACCCAGTACTTC. It specifies CASSLGLTGGHKETQYF.

The chain employs TRBV6-5 and TRBJ1-2; a weak D match, TRBD1 (6 bases). The ends were cut back, 2 bases at V and 3 bases at J, with 16 bases in the middle. The CDR3 extends over 16 amino acids. Germline assignment: CDR1 MNHEY and CDR2 SVGAGI. CDR3 nucleotide sequence: TGTGCCAGCAGTTACGGAAACAGGGCTAATTACTATGGCTACACCTTC. Encoded protein: CASSYGNRANYYGYTF.